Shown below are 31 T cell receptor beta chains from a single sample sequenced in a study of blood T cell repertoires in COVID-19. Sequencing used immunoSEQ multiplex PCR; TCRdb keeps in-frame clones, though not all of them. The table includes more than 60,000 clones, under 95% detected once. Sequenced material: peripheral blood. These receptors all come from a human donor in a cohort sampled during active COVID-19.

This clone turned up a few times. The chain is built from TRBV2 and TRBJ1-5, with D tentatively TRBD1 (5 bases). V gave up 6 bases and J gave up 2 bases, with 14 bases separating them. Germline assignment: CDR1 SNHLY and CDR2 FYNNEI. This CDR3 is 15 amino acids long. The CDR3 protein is CASSKDSTGNQPQHF. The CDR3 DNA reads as TGTGCCAGCAGCAAAGACAGTACCGGCAATCAGCCCCAGCATTTT.

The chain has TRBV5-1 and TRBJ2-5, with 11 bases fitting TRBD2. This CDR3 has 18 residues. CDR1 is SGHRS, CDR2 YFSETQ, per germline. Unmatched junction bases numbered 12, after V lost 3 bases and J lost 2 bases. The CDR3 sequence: CASSSGASGGHIQETQYF. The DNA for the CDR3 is TGCGCCAGCAGCTCGGGTGCTAGCGGGGGGCACATTCAAGAGACCCAGTACTTC.

In nucleotides, the CDR3 is TGTGCCAGCAGTTCTTCAGATACGCAGTATTTT. Translation: CASSSSDTQYF. The chain employs TRBV28 and TRBJ2-3, with D hard to call. The CDR3 totals 11 residues. V gave up 4 bases and J gave up 4 bases, with 3 bases separating them. Looked up from germline, CDR1 is MDHEN and CDR2 is SYDVKM.

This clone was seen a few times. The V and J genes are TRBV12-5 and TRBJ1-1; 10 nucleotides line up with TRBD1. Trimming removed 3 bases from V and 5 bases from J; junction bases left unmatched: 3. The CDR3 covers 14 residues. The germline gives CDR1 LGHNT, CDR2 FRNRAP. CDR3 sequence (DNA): TGTGCTAGTGGTTTCGGACAGGGGGGGACTGAAGCTTTCTTT. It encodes CASGFGQGGTEAFF.

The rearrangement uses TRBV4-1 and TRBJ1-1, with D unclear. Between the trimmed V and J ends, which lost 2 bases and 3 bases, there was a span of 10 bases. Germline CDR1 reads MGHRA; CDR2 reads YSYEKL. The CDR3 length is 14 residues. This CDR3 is CASSQSRLHTEAFF. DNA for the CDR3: TGCGCCAGCAGCCAATCTAGACTCCACACTGAAGCTTTCTTT.

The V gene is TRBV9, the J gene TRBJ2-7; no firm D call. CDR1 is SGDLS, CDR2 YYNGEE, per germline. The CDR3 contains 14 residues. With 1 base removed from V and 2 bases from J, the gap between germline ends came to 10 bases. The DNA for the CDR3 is TGTGCCAGCAGCGTAACGGGTTATCCCTACGAGCAGTACTTC. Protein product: CASSVTGYPYEQYF.

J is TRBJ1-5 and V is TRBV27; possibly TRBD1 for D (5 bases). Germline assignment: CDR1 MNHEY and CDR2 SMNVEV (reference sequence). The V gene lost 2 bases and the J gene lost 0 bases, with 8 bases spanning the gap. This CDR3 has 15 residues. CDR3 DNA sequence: TGTGCCAGCAGTTTAACAGGCATTAGCAATCAGCCCCAGCATTTT. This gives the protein CASSLTGISNQPQHF.

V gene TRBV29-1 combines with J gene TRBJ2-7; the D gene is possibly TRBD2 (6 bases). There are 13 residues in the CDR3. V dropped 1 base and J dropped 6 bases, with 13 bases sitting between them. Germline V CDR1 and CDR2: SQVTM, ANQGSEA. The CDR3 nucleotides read TGCAGCGTTGAAGGGCTAGGAGGGCTCGAGCAGTACTTC. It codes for CSVEGLGGLEQYF.

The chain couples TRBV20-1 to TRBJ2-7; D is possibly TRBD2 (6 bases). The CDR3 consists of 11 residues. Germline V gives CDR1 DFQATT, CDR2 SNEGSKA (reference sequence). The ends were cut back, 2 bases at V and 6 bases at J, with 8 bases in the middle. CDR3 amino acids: CSARWTTEQYF. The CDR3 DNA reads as TGCAGTGCTAGATGGACTACCGAGCAGTACTTC.

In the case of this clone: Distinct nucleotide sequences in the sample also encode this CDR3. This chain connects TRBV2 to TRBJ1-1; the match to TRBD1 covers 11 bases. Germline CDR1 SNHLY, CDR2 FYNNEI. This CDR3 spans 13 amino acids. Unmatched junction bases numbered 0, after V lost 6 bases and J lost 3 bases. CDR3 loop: CASRGQGDTEAFF. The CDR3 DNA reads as TGTGCCAGCAGGGGACAGGGGGACACTGAAGCTTTCTTT. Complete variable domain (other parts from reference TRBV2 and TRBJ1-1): EPEVTQTPSHQVTQMGQEVILRCVPISNHLYFYWYRQILGQKVEFLVSFYNNEISEKSEIFDDQFSVERPDGSNFTLKIRSTKLEDSAMYFCASRGQGDTEAFFGQGTRLTVV.

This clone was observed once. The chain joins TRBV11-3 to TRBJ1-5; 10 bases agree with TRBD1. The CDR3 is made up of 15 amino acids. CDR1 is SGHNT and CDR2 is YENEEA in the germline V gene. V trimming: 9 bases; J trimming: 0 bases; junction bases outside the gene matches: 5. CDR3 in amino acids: CARTGGEHSNQPQHF. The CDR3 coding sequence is TGTGCCAGGACAGGGGGCGAGCATAGCAATCAGCCCCAGCATTTT.

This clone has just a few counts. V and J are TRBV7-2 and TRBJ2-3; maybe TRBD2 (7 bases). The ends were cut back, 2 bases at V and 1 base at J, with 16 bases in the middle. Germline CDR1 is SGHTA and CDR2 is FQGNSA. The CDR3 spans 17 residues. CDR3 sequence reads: CASSLIVGGLGTDTQYF. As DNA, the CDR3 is TGTGCCAGCAGCTTAATAGTGGGGGGGCTCGGCACAGATACGCAGTATTTT.

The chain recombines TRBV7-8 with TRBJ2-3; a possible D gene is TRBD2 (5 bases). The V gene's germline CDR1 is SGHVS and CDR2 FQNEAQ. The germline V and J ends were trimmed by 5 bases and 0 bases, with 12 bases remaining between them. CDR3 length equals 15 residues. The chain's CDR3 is CASSADWTSTDTQYF. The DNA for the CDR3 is TGTGCCAGCAGCGCCGACTGGACTAGCACAGATACGCAGTATTTT.

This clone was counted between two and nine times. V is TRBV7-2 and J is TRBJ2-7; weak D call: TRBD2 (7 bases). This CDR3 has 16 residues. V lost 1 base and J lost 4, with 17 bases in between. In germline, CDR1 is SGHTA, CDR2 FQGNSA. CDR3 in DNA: TGTGCCAGCAGCTTAGGGAAAGGGGGGGGTTCTTACGAGCAGTACTTC. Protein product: CASSLGKGGGSYEQYF.

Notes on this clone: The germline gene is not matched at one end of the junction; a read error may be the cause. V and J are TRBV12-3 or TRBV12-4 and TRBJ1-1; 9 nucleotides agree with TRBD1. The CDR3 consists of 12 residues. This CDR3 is CAGRQGDTEAFF. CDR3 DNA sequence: TGTGCCGGCAGACAGGGGGACACTGAAGCTTTCTTT.

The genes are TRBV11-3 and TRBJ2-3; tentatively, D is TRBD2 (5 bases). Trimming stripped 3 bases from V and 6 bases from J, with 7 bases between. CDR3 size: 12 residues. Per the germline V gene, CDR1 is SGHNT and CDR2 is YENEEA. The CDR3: CASSFPGDTQYF. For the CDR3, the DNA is TGTGCCAGCAGCTTCCCGGGGGATACGCAGTATTTT.

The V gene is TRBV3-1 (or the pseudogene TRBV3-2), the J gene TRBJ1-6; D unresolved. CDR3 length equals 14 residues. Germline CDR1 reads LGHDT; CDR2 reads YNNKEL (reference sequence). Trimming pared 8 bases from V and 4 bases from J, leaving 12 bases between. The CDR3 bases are TGTGCCAGCGTTTCTGGACTTTATAATTCACCCCTCCACTTT. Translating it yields CASVSGLYNSPLHF.

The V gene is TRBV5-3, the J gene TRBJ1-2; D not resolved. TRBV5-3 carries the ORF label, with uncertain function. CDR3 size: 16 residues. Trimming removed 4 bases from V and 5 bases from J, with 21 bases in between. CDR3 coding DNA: TGTGCCAGAAGCAGGCCGGGCCCGGGAACTCCTTATGGCTACACCTTC. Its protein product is CARSRPGPGTPYGYTF.

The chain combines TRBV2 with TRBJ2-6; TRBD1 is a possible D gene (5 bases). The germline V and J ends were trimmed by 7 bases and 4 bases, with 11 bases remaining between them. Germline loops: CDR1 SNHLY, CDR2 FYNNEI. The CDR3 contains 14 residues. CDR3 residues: CASTRGTGANVLTF. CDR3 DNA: TGTGCCAGCACTAGGGGAACCGGGGCCAACGTCCTGACTTTC.

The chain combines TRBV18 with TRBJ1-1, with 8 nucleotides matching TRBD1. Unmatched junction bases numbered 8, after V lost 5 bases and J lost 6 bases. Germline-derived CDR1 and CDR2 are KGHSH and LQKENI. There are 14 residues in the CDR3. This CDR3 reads CASSSPDRAPEAFF. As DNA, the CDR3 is TGTGCCAGCTCAAGCCCGGACAGGGCCCCTGAAGCTTTCTTT.

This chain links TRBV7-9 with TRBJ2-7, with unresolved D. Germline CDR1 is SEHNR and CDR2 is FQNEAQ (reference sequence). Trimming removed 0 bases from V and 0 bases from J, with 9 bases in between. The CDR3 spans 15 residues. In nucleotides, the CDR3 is TGTGCCAGCAGCTTAGCGGGCACCGGCTCCTACGAGCAGTACTTC. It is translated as CASSLAGTGSYEQYF. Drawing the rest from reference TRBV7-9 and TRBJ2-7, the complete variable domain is DTGVSQNPRHKITKRGQNVTFRCDPISEHNRLYWYRQTLGQGPEFLTYFQNEAQLEKSRLLSDRFSAERPKGSFSTLEIQRTEQGDSAMYLCASSLAGTGSYEQYFGPGTRLTVT.

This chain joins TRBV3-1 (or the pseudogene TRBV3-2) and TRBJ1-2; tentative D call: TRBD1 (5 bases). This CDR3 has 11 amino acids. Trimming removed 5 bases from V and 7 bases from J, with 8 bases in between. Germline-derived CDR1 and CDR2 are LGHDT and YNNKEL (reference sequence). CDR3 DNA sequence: TGTGCCAGCAGCTCAGGGTTTGGCTACACCTTC. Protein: CASSSGFGYTF.

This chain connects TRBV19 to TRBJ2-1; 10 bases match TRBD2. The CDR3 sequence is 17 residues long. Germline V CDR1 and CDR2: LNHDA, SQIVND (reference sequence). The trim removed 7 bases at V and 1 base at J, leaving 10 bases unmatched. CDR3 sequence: CASKASGGLGSYNEQFF. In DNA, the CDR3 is TGTGCCAGTAAAGCTAGCGGGGGCCTCGGTTCCTACAATGAGCAGTTCTTC.

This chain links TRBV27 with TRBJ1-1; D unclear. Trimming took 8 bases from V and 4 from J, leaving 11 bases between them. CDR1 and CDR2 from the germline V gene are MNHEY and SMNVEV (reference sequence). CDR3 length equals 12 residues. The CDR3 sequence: CASRIAGTEAFF. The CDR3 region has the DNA TGTGCCAGCCGTATAGCGGGCACTGAAGCTTTCTTT.

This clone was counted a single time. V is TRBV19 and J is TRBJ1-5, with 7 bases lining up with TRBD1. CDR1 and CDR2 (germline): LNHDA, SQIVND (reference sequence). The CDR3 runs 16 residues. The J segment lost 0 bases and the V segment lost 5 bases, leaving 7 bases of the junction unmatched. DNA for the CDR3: TGTGCCAGTAGTGCGGGACAGACACTTAGCAATCAGCCCCAGCATTTT. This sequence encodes CASSAGQTLSNQPQHF.

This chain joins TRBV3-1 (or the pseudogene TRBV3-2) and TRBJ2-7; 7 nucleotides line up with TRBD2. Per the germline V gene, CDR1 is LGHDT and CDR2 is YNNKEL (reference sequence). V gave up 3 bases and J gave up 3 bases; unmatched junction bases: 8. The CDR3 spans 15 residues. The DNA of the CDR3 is TGTGCCAGCAGCCATCTAGGACTAGGAGGCTACGAGCAGTACTTC. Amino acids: CASSHLGLGGYEQYF.

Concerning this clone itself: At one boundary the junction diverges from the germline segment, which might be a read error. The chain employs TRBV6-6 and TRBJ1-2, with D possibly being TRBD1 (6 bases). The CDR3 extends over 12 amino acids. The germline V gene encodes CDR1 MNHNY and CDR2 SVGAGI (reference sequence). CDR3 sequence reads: CASRTPGGLLSF. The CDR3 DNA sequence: TGTGCCAGCAGAACTCCCGGGGGGCTTTTGTCGTTC.

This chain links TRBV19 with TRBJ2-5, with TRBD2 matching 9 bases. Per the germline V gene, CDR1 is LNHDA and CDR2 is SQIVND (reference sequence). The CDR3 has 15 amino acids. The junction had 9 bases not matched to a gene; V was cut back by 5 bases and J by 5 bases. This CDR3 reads CASSPVAGDLETQYF. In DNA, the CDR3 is TGTGCCAGTAGTCCAGTAGCGGGGGATTTGGAGACCCAGTACTTC.

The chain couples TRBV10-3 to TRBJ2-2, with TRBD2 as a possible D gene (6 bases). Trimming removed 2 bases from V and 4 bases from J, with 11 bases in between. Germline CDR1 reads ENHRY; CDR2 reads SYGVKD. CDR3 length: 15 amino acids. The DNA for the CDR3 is TGTGCCATCAGTGAGCGCGGGGCCATCACCGGGGAGCTGTTTTTT. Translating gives CAISERGAITGELFF.

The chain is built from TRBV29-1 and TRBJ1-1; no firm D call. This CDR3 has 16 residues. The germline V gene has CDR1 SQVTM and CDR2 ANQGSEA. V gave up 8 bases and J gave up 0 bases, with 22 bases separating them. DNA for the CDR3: TGCAGCCCCGAATGTGCGGGCCGAACGATGAACACTGAAGCTTTCTTT. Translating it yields CSPECAGRTMNTEAFF.

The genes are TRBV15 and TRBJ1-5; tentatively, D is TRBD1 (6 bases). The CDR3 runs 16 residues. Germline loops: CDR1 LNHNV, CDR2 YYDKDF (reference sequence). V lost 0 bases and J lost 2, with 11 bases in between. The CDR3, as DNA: TGTGCCACCAGCAGAGATGGGGGCTCCGGCAATCAGCCCCAGCATTTT. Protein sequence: CATSRDGGSGNQPQHF.